This is a list of T cell receptor beta chains from one sample in a study of T cells after posttransplantation cyclophosphamide. Sequenced by immunoSEQ multiplex PCR; TCRdb stores in-frame clones only, minus some. The table has roughly 2,600 clones, more than 75% seen once. Material for sequencing was CD8+ T cells sorted from PBMCs. All receptors derive from a woman aged 45-65 years in good health and a related stem cell transplant donor. Both conserved end residues are part of each CDR3. D genes are given only for firm matches. The size of a clone is reported for some rows only, either as once, few or many, or as a class for expanded clones.

TRBJ2-2	NA	TRBD2	TRBV28	CAGGTSGLTGELFF	TGTGCCGGCGGCACTAGCGGACTCACCGGGGAGCTGTTTTTT
TRBJ1-4	once	NA	TRBV5-1	CASSLNRVDEKLFF	TGCGCCAGCAGCTTGAACAGGGTTGATGAAAAACTGTTTTTT
TRBJ2-5	NA	NA	TRBV11-2	CASSQISRTRWETQYF	TGTGCCAGCAGCCAAATTTCGCGCACTAGGTGGGAGACCCAGTACTTC
TRBJ1-6	NA	TRBD1	TRBV15	CATKGAGSYDNSPLHF	TGTGCCACCAAGGGGGCCGGGAGCTATGATAATTCACCCCTCCACTTT
TRBJ2-1	NA	TRBD2	TRBV10-1	CASSELTASGNEQFF	TGCGCCAGCAGTGAGCTGACGGCTAGCGGTAATGAGCAGTTCTTC
TRBJ1-1	few	TRBD1	TRBV19	CASSIKGATEAFF	TGTGCCAGTAGTATTAAGGGGGCCACTGAAGCTTTCTTT
TRBJ1-1	NA	TRBD1	TRBV2	CASKPGQGAITEAFF	TGTGCCAGCAAGCCGGGACAGGGGGCTATCACTGAAGCTTTCTTT
TRBJ1-1	NA	TRBD1	TRBV27	CASREYTGGGTEAFF	TGTGCCAGCAGGGAATACACAGGGGGTGGGACTGAAGCTTTCTTT
TRBJ1-5	NA	TRBD1	TRBV6-1	CASSDQGAPNQPQHF	TGTGCCAGCAGTGATCAGGGGGCCCCCAATCAGCCCCAGCATTTT
TRBJ2-1	NA	NA	TRBV7-6	CASSLDRGTYNEQFF	TGTGCCAGCAGCTTAGATCGCGGGACTTACAATGAGCAGTTCTTC
TRBJ2-7	NA	NA	TRBV28	CASSTPGAHEQYF	TGTGCCAGCAGTACCCCAGGGGCCCACGAGCAGTACTTC
TRBJ1-2	NA	NA	TRBV5-1	CASSAWTANYGYTF	TGCGCCAGCAGCGCGTGGACAGCCAACTATGGCTACACCTTC
TRBJ2-7	NA	TRBD1	TRBV27	CASSSSGQVYEQYF	TGTGCCAGCAGTTCATCGGGACAGGTCTACGAGCAGTACTTC
TRBJ1-2	NA	TRBD1	TRBV4-1	CASSPKQGKSGYTF	TGCGCCAGCAGCCCTAAACAGGGGAAGAGTGGCTACACCTTC
TRBJ2-2	NA	TRBD2	TRBV4-2	CASSQERGRGRDSEELFF	TGTGCCAGCAGCCAAGAAAGGGGACGGGGGAGGGACTCTGAGGAGCTGTTTTTT
TRBJ1-5	NA	NA	TRBV7-9	CASSLGGSGWPQHF	TGTGCCAGCAGCTTAGGAGGGTCGGGGTGGCCCCAGCATTTT
TRBJ2-7	NA	TRBD2	TRBV29-1	CSVGSGSSGEQYF	TGCAGCGTTGGTAGCGGGAGTTCGGGCGAGCAGTACTTC
TRBJ2-2	NA	NA	TRBV5-1	CASSLGQGTGELFF	TGCGCCAGCAGCTTGGGCCAGGGGACCGGGGAGCTGTTTTTT
TRBJ2-1	NA	TRBD2	TRBV7-6	CASSLAGREAPYNEQFF	TGTGCCAGCAGCTTAGCGGGACGGGAGGCCCCTTACAATGAGCAGTTCTTC
TRBJ1-2	NA	TRBD1	TRBV11-2	CASSQAGQGAYGYTF	TGTGCCAGCAGCCAGGCGGGACAGGGGGCCTATGGCTACACCTTC
TRBJ2-1	once	TRBD2	TRBV7-9	CASSRSGGAFDEQFF	TGTGCCAGCAGTCGAAGCGGGGGGGCCTTCGATGAGCAGTTCTTC
TRBJ1-2	large	NA	TRBV14	CASSHQGNYGYTF	TGTGCCAGCAGCCACCAGGGGAACTATGGCTACACCTTC
TRBJ2-2	NA	TRBD2	TRBV9	CASSVVQAGEVGELFF	TGTGCCAGCAGCGTAGTTCAAGCGGGAGAGGTCGGGGAGCTGTTTTTT
TRBJ1-4	NA	TRBD1	TRBV7-6	CASSSTGVNEKLFF	TGTGCCAGCAGCTCGACAGGGGTTAATGAAAAACTGTTTTTT